The 6 T cell receptor beta chains listed next were all sequenced from one sample in a study of OX40 agonist ivuxolimab in advanced cancers. TCRdb's copy holds only in-frame clones and misses some; the assay was immunoSEQ multiplex PCR. The sample shows some 79,000 clones, approximately 90% of them seen only once. This specimen consisted of CD4+ or CD8+ T cells sorted from blood, obtained in a trial of the OX40 agonist ivuxolimab. These receptors originate from an adult with an advanced solid tumor such as melanoma, head and neck, liver or kidney cancer.

The chain has TRBV6-1 and TRBJ2-7; no reliable D call. This CDR3 is built from 18 residues. Between the trimmed V and J ends, which lost 4 bases and 0 bases, there was a span of 22 bases. Germline CDR1 is MNHNS and CDR2 is SASEGT. For the CDR3, the DNA is TGTGCCAGCAGTGGCAGTATATCTTCTCGTTATCGCTCCTACGAGCAGTACTTC. Translating it yields CASSGSISSRYRSYEQYF.

This rearrangement joins TRBV7-9 to TRBJ2-1, with D unclear. The length of the CDR3 is 11 residues. Germline V gives CDR1 SEHNR, CDR2 FQNEAQ (reference sequence). Between the trimmed V and J ends, which lost 4 bases and 8 bases, there was a span of 6 bases. The CDR3 nucleotides are TGTGCCAGCAGCTCCAGTCATGAGCAGTTCTTC. Amino acids: CASSSSHEQFF.

This chain links TRBV7-2 with TRBJ2-7; 13 nucleotides line up with TRBD2. Germline V gene lookup returns CDR1 SGHTA and CDR2 FQGNSA. V gave up 1 base and J gave up 2 bases; unmatched junction bases: 8. The length of the CDR3 is 18 residues. CDR3 residues: CASSLGTSGSRSTYEQYF. CDR3 DNA: TGTGCCAGCAGCTTAGGGACTAGCGGGAGTCGATCAACCTACGAGCAGTACTTC. Drawing the rest from reference TRBV7-2 and TRBJ2-7, the complete variable domain is GAGVSQSPSNKVTEKGKDVELRCDPISGHTALYWYRQSLGQGLEFLIYFQGNSAPDKSGLPSDRFSAERTGGSVSTLTIQRTQQEDSAVYLCASSLGTSGSRSTYEQYFGPGTRLTVT.

The chain links TRBV6-6 to TRBJ2-1; no firm D call. The CDR3 extends over 14 amino acids. Trimming pared 0 bases from V and 3 bases from J, leaving 6 bases between. Germline loops: CDR1 MNHNY, CDR2 SVGAGI (reference sequence). The CDR3 protein is CASSYSRVYNEQFF. Written as DNA, the CDR3 is TGTGCCAGCAGTTACTCTAGGGTCTACAATGAGCAGTTCTTC.

The CDR3 spells CASSPRPTSGRTYEQYF. Written as DNA, the CDR3 is TGTGCCAGCAGCCCGCGACCGACTAGCGGGAGAACCTACGAGCAGTACTTC. The V gene is TRBV7-2, the J gene TRBJ2-7; the match to TRBD2 covers 12 bases. The CDR3 is 17 amino acids. V trimming: 5 bases; J trimming: 2 bases; junction bases outside the gene matches: 10. Germline CDR1 SGHTA, CDR2 FQGNSA.

In DNA form, the CDR3 reads TGCGCCAGCAGGCGCGACCCGGGCAATGAGCAGTTCTTC. This gives the protein CASRRDPGNEQFF. The rearrangement joins TRBV10-1 to TRBJ2-1; no reliable D call. CDR1 is WNHNN, CDR2 SYGVQD, per germline (reference sequence). The CDR3 covers 13 residues. V was trimmed by 6 bases and J by 6 bases, leaving 12 bases between them.